These 10 T cell receptor beta chains share one sample of origin, sequenced in a study of CD8+CD57+ T cells in acquired aplastic anemia. For sequencing, patients were chosen who had shown expansion of CD8+CD57+ cells by flow cytometry. Genomic DNA was employed as the template in profiling TCR beta VDJ and CDR3. One entry per CDR3 protein, called by TCRdb with MiXCR from the reads. The sample yields approximately 95,000 distinct CDR3 sequences, roughly two thirds seen once. What was sequenced was sorted CD4+, CD8+, or CD8+CD57+ T cells (not recorded which) from PBMCs. The origin of the receptors is a human donor with aplastic anemia.

The V gene is TRBV6-4, the J gene TRBJ2-1; 10 bases agree with TRBD2. Germline CDR1 MRHNA, CDR2 SNTAGT. This CDR3 is 15 amino acids long. V shed 2 bases and J 6 bases; nucleotides not matched to a gene: 4. The CDR3 nucleotides read TGTGCCAGCAGTGACAGCGGGGGGGCTTTCAATGAGCAGTTCTTC. This sequence encodes CASSDSGGAFNEQFF.

The chain joins TRBV19 to TRBJ2-7; TRBD1 aligns across 9 bases. Germline V gene lookup returns CDR1 LNHDA and CDR2 SQIVND (reference sequence). CDR3 length: 13 amino acids. CDR3 nucleotide sequence: TGTGCTAGGGGGGACAGGGAGACCTACGAGCAGTACTTC. Encoded protein: CARGDRETYEQYF.

The chain combines TRBV15 with TRBJ2-2; 10 nucleotides match TRBD2. J lost 3 bases, V lost 5 bases, and 3 bases had no gene match. CDR3 length: 15 residues. CDR1 is LNHNV, CDR2 YYDKDF, per germline (reference sequence). The CDR3 DNA is TGTGCCACCAGCCCTAGCGGGAGCTACACCGGGGAGCTGTTTTTT. Translated, it gives CATSPSGSYTGELFF.

This chain joins TRBV20-1 and TRBJ2-5; 15 bases match TRBD2. J lost 4 bases, V lost 6 bases, and 9 bases had no gene match. The CDR3 extends over 16 amino acids. Per germline, CDR1 DFQATT and CDR2 SNEGSKA (reference sequence). CDR3 protein: CSANGLAGGRRETQYF. In nucleotides, the CDR3 is TGCAGTGCAAACGGACTAGCGGGGGGGCGTAGAGAGACCCAGTACTTC.

V is TRBV19 and J is TRBJ2-7; D gene ambiguous. The CDR3 sequence is 15 residues long. The germline CDR1 and CDR2 sequences are LNHDA and SQIVND (reference sequence). Trimming shortened V by 6 bases and J by 2 bases, and 17 bases separated the two germline ends. The CDR3, as DNA: TGTGCCAGTAGCCTTATCTACGACGGTGCCTACGAGCAGTACTTC. Protein product: CASSLIYDGAYEQYF.

The chain is built from TRBV24-1 and TRBJ2-3; 12 bases map to TRBD1. CDR3 length: 16 amino acids. The germline CDR1 and CDR2 sequences are KGHDR and SFDVKD. Losses at the gene ends were 7 bases for V and 6 bases for J; bases not matched to a gene: 10. DNA of the CDR3: TGTGCCACCAGCAGGGGACAGGGGGCGCAATCGGATACGCAGTATTTT. Its translation: CATSRGQGAQSDTQYF.

By share, this clonotype ranks as medium-sized. The CDR3 DNA reads TGTGCCAGCAGTCATGACAGGGCTGACAATTCACCCCTCCACTTT. Translating it yields CASSHDRADNSPLHF. The gene calls are TRBV2 and TRBJ1-6, with 7 positions matching TRBD1. The germline CDR1 and CDR2 sequences are SNHLY and FYNNEI. This CDR3 spans 15 amino acids. Trimming took 5 bases from V and 7 from J; bases not matched to a gene: 8.

CDR3 amino acids: CASSPARGGEQFF. In nucleotides, the CDR3 is TGTGCCAGCAGCCCAGCCCGGGGGGGTGAGCAGTTCTTC. V gene TRBV7-2 combines with J gene TRBJ2-1, with 8 bases fitting TRBD2. V lost 5 bases to trimming and J lost 9 bases; unmatched junction nucleotides: 6. There are 13 residues in the CDR3. From germline, CDR1 is SGHTA and CDR2 FQGNSA.

The V and J genes are TRBV9 and TRBJ2-1; possibly TRBD1 or TRBD2 for D (6 bases each). V lost 2 bases and J 9 bases, leaving 15 bases between the germline ends. Germline CDR1 and CDR2: SGDLS and YYNGEE. The CDR3 runs to 14 residues. Here the CDR3 reads CASSVGGGTSEQFF. CDR3 nucleotides: TGTGCCAGCAGCGTCGGGGGCGGGACGAGTGAGCAGTTCTTC.

The chain links TRBV19 to TRBJ2-6; 8 bases are a match to TRBD1. The CDR3 is made up of 14 amino acids. The V and J ends lost 4 bases and 4 bases, in that order; junction bases with no gene match: 0. Looked up from germline, CDR1 is LNHDA and CDR2 is SQIVND (reference sequence). CDR3 protein: CASSRQGGANVLTF. CDR3 DNA: TGTGCCAGTAGTAGACAGGGGGGGGCCAACGTCCTGACTTTC.